What follows are 11 T cell receptor beta chains derived from one specimen sequenced in a study of blood T cell repertoires in COVID-19. Data came from immunoSEQ multiplex PCR; TCRdb stores just in-frame clones and leaves some out. The table records roughly 200,000 clones, about 80% of them present only once. Source material: peripheral blood. Source of these receptors: a man aged 45-65 years with active or convalescent COVID-19.

This rearrangement joins TRBV4-2 to TRBJ1-4, with D possibly being TRBD1 (5 bases). The germline V gene encodes CDR1 LGHNA and CDR2 YNFKEQ. Trimming took off 0 bases at V and 4 bases at J, with 18 bases between the two ends. This CDR3 comprises 18 residues. The CDR3 DNA follows: TGTGCCAGCAGCCAAGATGTTGGATTAGGGGCGGATAATGAAAAACTGTTTTTT. Translating it yields CASSQDVGLGADNEKLFF.

The chain recombines TRBV2 with TRBJ2-7; a possible D gene is TRBD1 (6 bases). V dropped 6 bases and J dropped 6 bases, with 12 bases sitting between them. Germline V gene lookup returns CDR1 SNHLY and CDR2 FYNNEI. The CDR3 has 12 residues. The CDR3 here is CASRYREPEQYF. CDR3 in DNA: TGTGCCAGCAGATACAGGGAACCCGAGCAGTACTTC.

The rearrangement joins TRBV14 to TRBJ1-1; TRBD1 matches at 8 bases. The CDR3 runs 14 residues. From germline, CDR1 is SGHDN and CDR2 FVKESK. Germline trimming cut 4 bases from V and 4 bases from J; bases unmatched to any gene: 5. The CDR3 loop reads CASSPRGLGTEAFF. The CDR3 DNA is TGTGCCAGCAGCCCCAGGGGGCTCGGCACTGAAGCTTTCTTT.

The chain employs TRBV30 and TRBJ1-5; a possible D gene is TRBD1 (6 bases). This CDR3 comprises 14 residues. Per germline, CDR1 GTSNPN and CDR2 SVGIG (reference sequence). The V end was cut by 0 bases, the J end by 7 bases, with 13 bases between. CDR3 sequence: CAWSVRGAGQPQHF. CDR3 sequence (DNA): TGTGCCTGGAGTGTACGGGGGGCAGGACAGCCCCAGCATTTT.

The CDR3 loop is CASSLAGGYYEQYF. CDR3 sequence (DNA): TGCGCCAGCAGCTTGGCCGGAGGTTACTACGAGCAGTACTTC. This chain uses TRBV5-1 with TRBJ2-7; possibly TRBD2 for D (5 bases). The CDR3 has 14 residues. V dropped 0 bases and J dropped 3 bases, with 10 bases sitting between them. Germline V gene data show CDR1 as SGHRS and CDR2 as YFSETQ. The full variable domain, completed using reference TRBV5-1 and TRBJ2-7, is KAGVTQTPRYLIKTRGQQVTLSCSPISGHRSVSWYQQTPGQGLQFLFEYFSETQRNKGNFPGRFSGRQFSNSRSEMNVSTLELGDSALYLCASSLAGGYYEQYFGPGTRLTVT.

This chain connects TRBV4-1 to TRBJ2-7; D unclear. The germline CDR1 and CDR2 sequences are MGHRA and YSYEKL. There are 14 residues in the CDR3. Trimming shortened V by 3 bases and J by 0 bases, and 9 bases separated the two germline ends. The CDR3 here is CASSQESTSYEQYF. The CDR3 DNA reads TGCGCCAGCAGCCAGGAGAGTACCTCCTACGAGCAGTACTTC.

This clone showed up just once. The J gene is TRBJ2-3, the V gene TRBV5-8; D might be TRBD1 (6 bases). The CDR3 runs to 16 residues. Deletions cut 0 bases from V and 1 base from J, with 12 bases between. Germline CDR1 is SGHTS and CDR2 is YDEGEE. CDR3 residues: CASSLGVGARTDTQYF. The CDR3 DNA reads TGTGCCAGCAGCTTGGGGGTGGGGGCCCGCACAGATACGCAGTATTTT.

This clone came up many times. V and J are TRBV28 and TRBJ1-1; D is uncertain. The germline V and J ends were trimmed by 2 bases and 0 bases, with 7 bases remaining between them. The CDR3 sequence is 14 residues long. The germline V gene encodes CDR1 MDHEN and CDR2 SYDVKM. The CDR3 DNA sequence: TGTGCCAGCAGTTTAATTAATATGAACACTGAAGCTTTCTTT. This encodes CASSLINMNTEAFF.

This chain uses TRBV15 with TRBJ2-1, with 13 positions matching TRBD2. Per the germline V gene, CDR1 is LNHNV and CDR2 is YYDKDF (reference sequence). The V segment lost 2 bases and the J segment 9 bases; nucleotides outside the gene matches: 10. The CDR3 has 17 amino acids. The CDR3 sequence: CATSRRKTSGGNPEQFF. For the CDR3, the DNA is TGTGCCACCAGCAGAAGAAAGACTAGCGGGGGGAATCCTGAGCAGTTCTTC. The full variable domain, with the rest looked up from reference TRBV15 and TRBJ2-1, is DAMVIQNPRYQVTQFGKPVTLSCSQTLNHNVMYWYQQKSSQAPKLLFHYYDKDFNNEADTPDNFQSRRPNTSFCFLDIRSPGLGDTAMYLCATSRRKTSGGNPEQFFGPGTRLTVL.

The gene calls are TRBV2 and TRBJ1-1, with D unresolved. The CDR3 is 11 residues long. V gave up 8 bases and J gave up 1 base, with 5 bases separating them. The germline V gene has CDR1 SNHLY and CDR2 FYNNEI. Here the CDR3 reads CASRENTEAFF. The CDR3 bases are TGTGCCAGCCGGGAGAACACTGAAGCTTTCTTT. The full variable domain, with the rest looked up from reference TRBV2 and TRBJ1-1, is EPEVTQTPSHQVTQMGQEVILRCVPISNHLYFYWYRQILGQKVEFLVSFYNNEISEKSEIFDDQFSVERPDGSNFTLKIRSTKLEDSAMYFCASRENTEAFFGQGTRLTVV.

The CDR3 protein is CASSPLGGRTDTQYF. Here the CDR3 DNA reads TGTGCCAGCAGCCCCCTCGGGGGGCGCACAGATACGCAGTATTTT. This chain joins TRBV9 and TRBJ2-3, with D tentatively TRBD2 (7 bases). CDR3 length: 15 residues. Between the trimmed V and J ends, which lost 4 bases and 1 base, there was a span of 13 bases. The V gene's germline CDR1 is SGDLS and CDR2 YYNGEE.